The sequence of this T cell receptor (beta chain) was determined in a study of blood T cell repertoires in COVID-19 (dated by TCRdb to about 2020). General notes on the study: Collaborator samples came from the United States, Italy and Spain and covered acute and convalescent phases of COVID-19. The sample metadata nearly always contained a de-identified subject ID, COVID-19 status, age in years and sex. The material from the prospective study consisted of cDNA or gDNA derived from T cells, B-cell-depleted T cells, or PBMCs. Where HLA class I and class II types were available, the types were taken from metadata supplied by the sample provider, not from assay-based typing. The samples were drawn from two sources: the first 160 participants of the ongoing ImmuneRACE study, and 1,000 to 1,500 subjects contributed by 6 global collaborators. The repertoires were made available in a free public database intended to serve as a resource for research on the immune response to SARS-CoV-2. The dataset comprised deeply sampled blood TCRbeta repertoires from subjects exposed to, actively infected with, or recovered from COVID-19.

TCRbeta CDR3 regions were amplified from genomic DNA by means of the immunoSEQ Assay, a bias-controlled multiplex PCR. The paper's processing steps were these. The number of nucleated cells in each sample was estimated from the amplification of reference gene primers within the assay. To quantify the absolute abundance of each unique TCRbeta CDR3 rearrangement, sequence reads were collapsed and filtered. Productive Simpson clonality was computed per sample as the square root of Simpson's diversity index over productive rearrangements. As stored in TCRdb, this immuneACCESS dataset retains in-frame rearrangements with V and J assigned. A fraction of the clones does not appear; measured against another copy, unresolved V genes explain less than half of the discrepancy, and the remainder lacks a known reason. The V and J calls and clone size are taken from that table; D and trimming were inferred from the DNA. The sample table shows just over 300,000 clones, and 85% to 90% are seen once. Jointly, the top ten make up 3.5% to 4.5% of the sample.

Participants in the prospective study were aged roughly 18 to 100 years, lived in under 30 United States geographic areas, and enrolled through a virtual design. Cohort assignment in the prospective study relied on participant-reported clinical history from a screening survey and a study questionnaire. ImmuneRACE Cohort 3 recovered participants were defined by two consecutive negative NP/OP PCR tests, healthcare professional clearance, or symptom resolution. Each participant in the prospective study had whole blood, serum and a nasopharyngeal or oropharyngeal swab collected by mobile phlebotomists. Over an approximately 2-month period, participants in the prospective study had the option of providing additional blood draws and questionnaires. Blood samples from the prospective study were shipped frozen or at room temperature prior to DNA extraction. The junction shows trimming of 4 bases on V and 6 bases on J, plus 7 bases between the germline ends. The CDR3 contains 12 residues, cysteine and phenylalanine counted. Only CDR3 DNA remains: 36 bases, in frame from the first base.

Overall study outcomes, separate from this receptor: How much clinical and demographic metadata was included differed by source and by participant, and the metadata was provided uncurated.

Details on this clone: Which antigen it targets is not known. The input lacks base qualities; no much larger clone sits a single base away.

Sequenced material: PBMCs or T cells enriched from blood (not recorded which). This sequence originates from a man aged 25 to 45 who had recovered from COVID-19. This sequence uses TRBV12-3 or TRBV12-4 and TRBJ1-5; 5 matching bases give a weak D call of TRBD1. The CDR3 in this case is CASSWRGQPQHF. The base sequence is TGTGCCAGCAGTTGGAGGGGTCAGCCCCAGCATTTT.